A selection of T cell receptor beta chains follows, all from one sample in a study of T-cell reconstitution after alpha-beta-depleted transplantation in children. TCRdb independently ran MiXCR on the PCR reads; one entry per CDR3 protein. The sample has 500,000 to 600,000 distinct CDR3 sequences; over 20% are singletons. The sample in question was PBMCs, obtained before TCRalphabeta/CD19-depleted stem cell transplant. These receptors all come from a boy younger than two with Wiskott-Aldrich syndrome, due to receive a stem cell transplant. Both conserved end residues are part of each CDR3.

v_call: TRBV18; cdr3_aa: CASSPVTGGEATQYF
v_call: TRBV12-3/TRBV12-4; cdr3_aa: CASSLHGTMILVYNEQFF
v_call: TRBV29-1; cdr3_aa: CSVDRGSEQYF
v_call: TRBV5-1; cdr3_aa: CASSLDYSGSDEQYF
v_call: TRBV6-1; cdr3_aa: CASSEVLDINEKLFF
v_call: TRBV3-1; cdr3_aa: CASSQDLLAGEIVQFF
v_call: TRBV20-1; cdr3_aa: CSARDGGAGGSTDTQYF
v_call: TRBV29-1; cdr3_aa: CSAGGSGGYEQYF
v_call: TRBV6-2/TRBV6-3; cdr3_aa: CASSYSKYSSQFF
v_call: TRBV5-5; cdr3_aa: CASSFLPRLSTDTQYF
v_call: TRBV7-2; cdr3_aa: CASSLGQGGNYGYTF
v_call: TRBV7-8; cdr3_aa: CASSPSAGDTQYF
v_call: TRBV10-1; cdr3_aa: CASSESSDTQYF
v_call: TRBV20-1; cdr3_aa: CSARDLMMNTEAFF
v_call: TRBV20-1; cdr3_aa: CSARDMGQGDYGYTF
v_call: TRBV18; cdr3_aa: CASSPDSGWSYEQYF
v_call: TRBV29-1; cdr3_aa: CSVDRAKGTEAFF
v_call: TRBV11-2; cdr3_aa: CASSLLPGGPAETQYF
v_call: TRBV20-1; cdr3_aa: CSATGTASSYNEQFF
v_call: TRBV29-1; cdr3_aa: CSVGLAGACEQYF